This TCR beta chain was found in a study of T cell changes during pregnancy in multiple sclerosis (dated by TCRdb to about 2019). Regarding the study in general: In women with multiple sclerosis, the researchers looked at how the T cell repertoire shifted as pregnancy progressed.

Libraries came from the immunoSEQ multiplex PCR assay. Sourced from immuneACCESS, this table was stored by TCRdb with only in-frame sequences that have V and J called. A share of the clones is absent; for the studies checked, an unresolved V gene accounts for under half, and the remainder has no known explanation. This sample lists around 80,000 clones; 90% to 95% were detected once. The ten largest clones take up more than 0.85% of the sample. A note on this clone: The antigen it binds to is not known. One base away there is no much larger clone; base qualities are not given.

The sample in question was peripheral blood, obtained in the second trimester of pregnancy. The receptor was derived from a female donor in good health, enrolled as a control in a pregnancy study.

The DNA is as follows: TGTGCCAGCAGCAACCGACTAGCGCCAAGGGGCAGCACAGATACGCAGTATTTT. This gives the protein CASSNRLAPRGSTDTQYF. This sequence uses TRBV21-1 and TRBJ2-3; the table calls TRBD2, which could not be checked here. TRBV21-1 is a pseudogene locus. From the cysteine through the phenylalanine, the CDR3 covers 18 amino acids. The CDR3 DNA has 54 bases and is translated from base 1.